This is a list of T cell receptor beta chains from one sample in a study of beta chain features in type 1 diabetes. Only in-frame clones appear in the TCRdb table, and some are missing; sequencing was by immunoSEQ multiplex PCR. The data contain around 340,000 clones, 20% of them singletons. The source material was naive CD4+ T cells from blood. The receptors here all came from a woman between 18 and 29 years old in good health. CDR3s include the opening cysteine and the closing phenylalanine or tryptophan. Fields, in order: D gene, J gene, clone size, V gene, CDR3 DNA, CDR3 protein. The D gene is left open where the match is weak. Size is omitted from some rows. Given values are once, few, many or a class for expanded clones.

>TRBD2|TRBJ2-3|-|TRBV12-5
TGTGCTAGTGGTTTGGGACTAGCGGGAGGTTCAGATACGCAGTATTTT
CASGLGLAGGSDTQYF
>-|TRBJ2-5|-|TRBV5-1
TGCGCCAGCAGCCTAAATGTCAGAGGTCAGGGCGAAGAGACCCAGTACTTC
CASSLNVRGQGEETQYF
>-|TRBJ2-7|few|TRBV7-2
TGTGCCAGCAGCTTAAGACAGGTCTACGAGCAGTACTTC
CASSLRQVYEQYF
>TRBD1|TRBJ2-7|few|TRBV29-1
TGCAGCGTAGGACAGGATTCCTACGAGCAGTACTTC
CSVGQDSYEQYF
>TRBD2|TRBJ2-3|once|TRBV20-1
TGCTCTACTAGCGGGGCAGATACGCAGTATTTT
CSTSGADTQYF
>-|TRBJ1-1|-|TRBV14
TGTGCCAGCAGCCTACAGGGACCTGAAGCTTTCTTT
CASSLQGPEAFF
>-|TRBJ1-2|-|TRBV6-5
TGTGCCAGCAGTAAACAGCAGAACTATGGCTACACCTTC
CASSKQQNYGYTF
>TRBD2|TRBJ2-7|-|TRBV9
TGTGCCAGCAGCCCCGGGGCGGGAGAGGCCTACGAGCAGTACTTC
CASSPGAGEAYEQYF
>-|TRBJ1-4|-|TRBV7-9
TGTGCCAGCTCCTCAGGGGAAAAACTGTTTTTT
CASSSGEKLFF
>-|TRBJ1-2|-|TRBV18
TGTGCCAGCTCACAAGGACAGCCCTATGGCTACACCTTC
CASSQGQPYGYTF
>-|TRBJ1-2|-|TRBV18
TGTGCCAGCTCACCTCAGGGCTATGGCTACACCTTC
CASSPQGYGYTF
>-|TRBJ1-2|-|TRBV4-2
TGTGCCAGCAGCCAAGTCGCGGAACCTGGCTACACCTTC
CASSQVAEPGYTF
>-|TRBJ1-1|once|TRBV18
TGTGCCAGCTCTCCCGACTACTGGGAGACCTTGGACACTGAAGCTTTCTTT
CASSPDYWETLDTEAFF
>TRBD2|TRBJ2-2|-|TRBV19
TGTGCCAGTAGTATAGGAACTAGCGGGGGGAAGTACACCGGGGAGCTGTTTTTT
CASSIGTSGGKYTGELFF
>TRBD1|TRBJ1-1|-|TRBV15
TGTGCCACCAGCACGGGACAGTTGAACACTGAAGCTTTCTTT
CATSTGQLNTEAFF
>TRBD1|TRBJ1-1|few|TRBV18
TGTGCCAGCTCACCACAGGGGGCTTGGACTGAAGCTTTCTTT
CASSPQGAWTEAFF
>TRBD1|TRBJ2-1|-|TRBV5-1
TGCGCCAGCAGCTTGCCCGGACAGGGGTACAATGAGCAGTTCTTC
CASSLPGQGYNEQFF
>-|TRBJ1-4|-|TRBV29-1
TGCAGCGCCCAGACAGGTTTTAATGAAAAACTGTTTTTT
CSAQTGFNEKLFF
>-|TRBJ1-3|-|TRBV25-1
TGTGCTACGTCGCCAGGATGGTCTGGAAACACCATATATTTT
CATSPGWSGNTIYF
>-|TRBJ1-5|few|TRBV5-1
TGCGCCAGCAGCTTGTCACCTTCAGGCCCCAATCAGCCCCAGCATTTT
CASSLSPSGPNQPQHF
>TRBD1|TRBJ2-3|-|TRBV19
TGTGCCAGTAGTCTACAGGGGACAGATACGCAGTATTTT
CASSLQGTDTQYF
>TRBD2|TRBJ2-1|few|TRBV19
TGTGCCAGTAGTCATAGCGGGCCAGGTGAGCAGTTCTTC
CASSHSGPGEQFF